This T cell receptor (beta chain) was observed in a study of T cell responses to AZD1222 COVID-19 vaccine. Study results and limitations: Spike-specific TCR depth and breadth grew after two AZD1222 doses. Researchers report vaccine-associated CD4 TCRs spanning spike, with dominance at 160-218 and 743-854.

Trimming cost V 3 bases and J 2 bases, with 15 bases left between them. The germline V gene has CDR1 SGHKS and CDR2 YYEKEE (reference sequence). This CDR3 has 15 residues. Clones were sequenced by immunoSEQ multiplex PCR, and TCRdb holds only the in-frame ones, with some missing. The sample records approximately 150,000 clones, 80% to 95% being singletons. As for this clone: Its antigen is as yet unknown.

This chain joins TRBV5-5 and TRBJ2-7, with D hard to call. The TCR sequence derives from an adult who received the AZD1222 COVID-19 vaccine. This specimen consisted of peripheral blood, obtained 28 days after the second AZD1222 dose. The CDR3 region is CASSSGSGITYEQYF. The CDR3 nucleotides are TGTGCCAGCAGCTCCGGGTCAGGAATTACCTACGAGCAGTACTTC.